The next 2 T cell receptor beta chains were all read from a single sample in a study of cytomegalovirus exposure and HLA in healthy donors. With 60 Vbeta and 13 Jbeta primers, the PCR was carried out. Clones were read by immunoSEQ multiplex PCR, and TCRdb kept only the in-frame ones, dropping some. This table holds 100,000 to 150,000 clones. The sequenced sample consisted of PBMCs. The receptors were gathered from a man between 40 and 49 years old in good health and CMV-seronegative.

The chain recombines TRBV7-9 with TRBJ1-2; 9 bases agree with TRBD1. Per germline, CDR1 SEHNR and CDR2 FQNEAQ (reference sequence). The length of the CDR3 is 14 residues. V shed 3 bases, J shed 6 bases, and the junction held 5 bases outside the gene matches. The CDR3 bases are TGTGCCAGCAGCTTCACAGGGGGCTCCCATGGCTACACCTTC. This gives the protein CASSFTGGSHGYTF.

The V and J genes are TRBV11-3 and TRBJ2-3; 12 positions agree with TRBD2. The V and J ends lost 8 bases and 5 bases, in that order; junction bases with no gene match: 5. The CDR3 contains 14 residues. Looked up from germline, CDR1 is SGHNT and CDR2 is YENEEA. The CDR3 sequence is CASRLAGDRDTQYF. CDR3 bases: TGTGCCAGCCGACTAGCGGGAGATCGAGATACGCAGTATTTT.